Below, 32 T cell receptor beta chains from the same sample are listed, as sequenced in a study of T cells expressing NK-cell markers. Reprocessing the 5' RACE reads, TCRdb reports a single entry for every CDR3 protein and omits DNA. The table for this sample gives over 100,000 distinct CDR3 sequences. Sequencing input: blood T cells: a sorted CD56 or NKG2C T cell subset, CD4+ or CD8+ T cells, or bulk PBMC T cells (not recorded which). The receptor set was obtained from a woman between 18 and 69 years old in good health.

The chain couples TRBV12-3 or TRBV12-4 to TRBJ2-7; TCRdb designates TRBD2, a call that cannot be tested without DNA. The CDR3 sequence is 16 residues long. CDR3: CASSLVREGPLYEQYF.

CDR3 sequence: CSARSGQTTDTQYF. V and J are TRBV20-1 and TRBJ2-3; TCRdb outputs TRBD1, but without DNA this stays unchecked. The CDR3 has 14 amino acids. The germline V gene encodes CDR1 DFQATT and CDR2 SNEGSKA (reference sequence).

The V gene is TRBV7-2, the J gene TRBJ2-7; without DNA, the TCRdb call of TRBD2 cannot be checked. Germline lookup yields CDR1 SGHTA and CDR2 FQGNSA. The CDR3 has 15 residues. This chain's CDR3 is CASRISGALSYEQYF.

CDR3 amino acids: CASSPWTGGNYGYTF. The chain employs TRBV14 and TRBJ1-2; TCRdb reports TRBD1, a call that lacks DNA to check it against. The CDR3 spans 15 residues. The germline gives CDR1 SGHDN, CDR2 FVKESK.

V and J are TRBV5-6 and TRBJ2-1; lacking DNA, the TRBD1 call made by TCRdb goes unchecked. CDR3 length: 15 amino acids. Germline CDR1 is SGHDT and CDR2 is YYEEEE. The CDR3 sequence is CASSFEGVGVDEQFF.

The chain joins TRBV5-4 to TRBJ2-7; there is no DNA to check the TCRdb D call of TRBD1. The CDR3 has 14 residues. Germline V gives CDR1 SGHNT, CDR2 YYREEE (reference sequence). The CDR3 reads CASSGPGQTYEQYF.

The rearrangement links TRBV19 to TRBJ1-1. This CDR3 is 12 amino acids long. In germline, CDR1 is LNHDA, CDR2 SQIVND (reference sequence). Here the CDR3 reads CASLGPVTEAFF.

V is TRBV10-3 and J is TRBJ2-5; TCRdb indicates TRBD2, and absent DNA this call remains unverified. The germline V gene encodes CDR1 ENHRY and CDR2 SYGVKD. The CDR3 sequence is 15 residues long. CDR3 region: CAISDPDLRQETQYF.

The rearrangement uses TRBV27 and TRBJ2-7; TCRdb designates TRBD1, a call that cannot be tested without DNA. Germline V gene lookup returns CDR1 MNHEY and CDR2 SMNVEV (reference sequence). This CDR3 contains 15 residues. The chain's CDR3 is CASRPTGQGIYEQYF.

This rearrangement joins TRBV15 to TRBJ1-1. The V gene's germline CDR1 is LNHNV and CDR2 YYDKDF (reference sequence). The CDR3 spans 14 residues. The CDR3 loop reads CATSRPTTTAEAFF. Full variable domain (outside the CDR3, taken from reference TRBV15 and TRBJ1-1): DAMVIQNPRYQVTQFGKPVTLSCSQTLNHNVMYWYQQKSSQAPKLLFHYYDKDFNNEADTPDNFQSRRPNTSFCFLDIRSPGLGDTAMYLCATSRPTTTAEAFFGQGTRLTVV.

The gene calls are TRBV12-3 or TRBV12-4 and TRBJ1-2; no DNA is available, so the TRBD1 call from TCRdb remains unchecked. The CDR3 loop spans 14 amino acids. This CDR3 is CASSPTRTADGYTF.

This clonotype counts as medium-sized by frequency. The CDR3 sequence: CSARHPIGSGGFTDTQYF. The V call is TRBV20-1, the J call TRBJ2-3; TCRdb proposes TRBD2, but this gene call is untestable without DNA. CDR1 and CDR2 from the germline V gene are DFQATT and SNEGSKA (reference sequence). The CDR3 spans 18 residues.

The chain is built from TRBV28 and TRBJ2-7; there is no DNA to check the TCRdb D call of TRBD2. CDR1 and CDR2 from the germline V gene are MDHEN and SYDVKM. This CDR3 spans 16 amino acids. This chain's CDR3 is CASSLSLRLPSYEQYF.

The V call is TRBV29-1, the J call TRBJ2-1; TCRdb gives TRBD1 as the D gene, but with no DNA this cannot be confirmed. The V gene's germline CDR1 is SQVTM and CDR2 ANQGSEA. The CDR3 spans 15 residues. The CDR3 sequence: CSVDGRDHSYNEQFF.

The J gene is TRBJ2-7, the V gene TRBV20-1; TCRdb's D gene call, TRBD1, goes unchecked for lack of DNA. This CDR3 has 15 amino acids. Germline V gene lookup returns CDR1 DFQATT and CDR2 SNEGSKA (reference sequence). CDR3 sequence: CSASGIAGSSYEQYF.

The V gene is TRBV6-2 or TRBV6-3, the J gene TRBJ2-5; checking the TCRdb D call of TRBD1 is not possible without DNA. The CDR3 is 13 residues long. The germline CDR1 and CDR2 sequences are MNHEY and SVGEGT. The CDR3 loop is CASRRQGDETQYF.

The CDR3 loop reads CASSQGGLAEAFF. V usage is TRBV4-2 and J usage is TRBJ1-1. Germline CDR1 LGHNA, CDR2 YNFKEQ. This CDR3 has 13 amino acids.

The chain is built from TRBV11-3 and TRBJ2-1. This CDR3 region has 13 residues. The germline V gene encodes CDR1 SGHNT and CDR2 YENEEA. This chain's CDR3 is CASSSYIDNEQFF.

The chain has TRBV5-4 and TRBJ2-4; lacking DNA, the TRBD2 call made by TCRdb goes unchecked. CDR3 size: 14 residues. Germline CDR1 reads SGHNT; CDR2 reads YYREEE (reference sequence). The CDR3 sequence: CASSPLADKNIQYF.

This sequence joins TRBV10-3 and TRBJ1-6; as DNA is missing, the TRBD1 call by TCRdb cannot be tested. Per germline, CDR1 ENHRY and CDR2 SYGVKD. This CDR3 region has 15 residues. CDR3 loop: CAISEFDREDSPLHF.

The chain uses TRBV28 and TRBJ2-7. The CDR3 extends over 16 amino acids. Germline-derived CDR1 and CDR2 are MDHEN and SYDVKM. The CDR3: CASSFGVSRYDYEQYF.

The chain joins TRBV11-2 to TRBJ2-7; TCRdb's D call, TRBD1, is unchecked because there is no DNA. This CDR3 region has 14 residues. Germline-derived CDR1 and CDR2 are SGHAT and FQNNGV. CDR3: CASSLLRGNYEQYF. Based on the CDR3 plus reference TRBV11-2 and TRBJ2-7, the full variable domain is EAGVAQSPRYKIIEKRQSVAFWCNPISGHATLYWYQQILGQGPKLLIQFQNNGVVDDSQLPKDRFSAERLKGVDSTLKIQPAKLEDSAVYLCASSLLRGNYEQYFGPGTRLTVT.

The rearrangement uses TRBV29-1 and TRBJ1-1; TCRdb calls TRBD1, which cannot be checked without DNA. The CDR3 totals 13 residues. Germline values: CDR1 SQVTM, CDR2 ANQGSEA. The CDR3: CSVEVGGGTEAFF.

The genes are TRBV9 and TRBJ2-1; TCRdb's assignment of TRBD1 cannot be checked, as there is no DNA. Germline lookup yields CDR1 SGDLS and CDR2 YYNGEE. CDR3 length equals 15 residues. This CDR3 reads CASSGARGAGNEQFF.

V is TRBV6-5 and J is TRBJ2-7; checking the TCRdb D call of TRBD2 is not possible without DNA. Germline CDR1 reads MNHEY; CDR2 reads SVGAGI. CDR3 size: 12 residues. CDR3 loop: CASSYLGAEQYF.

V is TRBV7-9 and J is TRBJ2-7; TCRdb's assignment of TRBD1 cannot be checked, as there is no DNA. The germline gives CDR1 SEHNR, CDR2 FQNEAQ (reference sequence). CDR3 length: 16 residues. CDR3 region: CASSTPRGNFPYEQYF.

The chain joins TRBV27 to TRBJ2-7; TCRdb proposes TRBD2, but this gene call is untestable without DNA. Per germline, CDR1 MNHEY and CDR2 SMNVEV (reference sequence). This CDR3 comprises 14 residues. CDR3 amino acids: CASSFYSGNYEQYF.

The genes are TRBV19 and TRBJ2-1; TCRdb's D call, TRBD2, is unchecked because there is no DNA. The CDR3 is 16 amino acids. Germline CDR1 reads LNHDA; CDR2 reads SQIVND (reference sequence). The CDR3 sequence is CAGRPQGIAEHNEQFF.

The chain recombines TRBV6-2 or TRBV6-3 with TRBJ2-1. The CDR3 has 12 amino acids. Germline CDR1 reads MNHEY; CDR2 reads SVGEGT. The CDR3 spells CASTSNNLEQFF.

V gene TRBV12-3 or TRBV12-4 combines with J gene TRBJ2-5; TCRdb's assignment of TRBD1 cannot be checked, as there is no DNA. The length of the CDR3 is 15 residues. This CDR3 reads CASSLFASPEETQYF.

The chain is built from TRBV27 and TRBJ2-7; TCRdb's D call of TRBD2 is untestable without DNA. Germline loops: CDR1 MNHEY, CDR2 SMNVEV (reference sequence). The CDR3 totals 16 residues. CDR3 in amino acids: CASSSSQYAAAYEQYF.

This chain joins TRBV11-1 and TRBJ2-3; the D gene TCRdb calls, TRBD2, cannot be checked with no DNA. Germline V lookup: CDR1 SGHAT, CDR2 FQDESV (reference sequence). The CDR3 is 18 amino acids. The CDR3 loop is CASSLAGLAGAITDTQYF.